There are a few counts of the clone carrying this T cell receptor beta chain. Responder cells that were proliferating and CFSE-low, both CD3+CD4+ and CD3+CD8+, were sorted after the reaction. This record belongs to a study of graft-versus-host responses after intestinal transplantation. Study as a whole: Transplantation in recipients was multivisceral, liver-intestinal, or isolated intestinal. Whole-study results and caveats: The recipient marrow held GvH clones, and some of them showed up first in ileum or blood.

Germline-derived CDR1 and CDR2 are SGHRS and YFSETQ. Trimming pared 6 bases from V and 2 bases from J, leaving 16 bases between. The CDR3 has 15 amino acids. Produced via immunoSEQ multiplex PCR; TCRdb's table is partial and in-frame only. The sample contains around 10,000 clones, roughly a third of which appear only once. The source material was alloreactive CD4+ T cells from a mixed lymphocyte reaction culture, sampled before transplantation. The subset here: CFSE-low proliferating T cells sorted from roughly six-day pre-transplant mixed lymphocyte reaction (GvH or HvG direction). The rearrangement links TRBV5-1 to TRBJ2-3; D call uncertain. This receptor was taken from a human patient who was an organ donor for intestinal transplantation. CDR3 in amino acids: CASTLGLAYTDTQYF. The CDR3 nucleotides are TGCGCCAGCACCCTCGGATTAGCTTACACAGATACGCAGTATTTT.